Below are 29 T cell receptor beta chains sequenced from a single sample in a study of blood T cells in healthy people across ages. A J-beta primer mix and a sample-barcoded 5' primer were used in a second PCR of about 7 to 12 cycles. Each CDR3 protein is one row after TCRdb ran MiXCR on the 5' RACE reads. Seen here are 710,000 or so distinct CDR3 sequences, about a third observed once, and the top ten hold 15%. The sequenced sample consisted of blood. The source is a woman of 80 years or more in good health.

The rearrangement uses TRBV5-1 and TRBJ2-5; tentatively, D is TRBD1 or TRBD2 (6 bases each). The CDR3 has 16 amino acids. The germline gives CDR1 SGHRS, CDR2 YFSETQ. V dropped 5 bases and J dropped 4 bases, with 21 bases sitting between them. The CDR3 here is CASSSSRGAGGETQYF. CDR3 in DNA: TGCGCCAGCAGTTCAAGTAGGGGGGCTGGGGGAGAGACCCAGTACTTC.

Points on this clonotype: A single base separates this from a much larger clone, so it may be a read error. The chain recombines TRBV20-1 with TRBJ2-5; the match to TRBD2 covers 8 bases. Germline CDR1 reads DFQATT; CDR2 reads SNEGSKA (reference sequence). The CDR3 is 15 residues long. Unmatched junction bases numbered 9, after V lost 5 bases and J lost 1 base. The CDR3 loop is CSAPGRAGAQETQYF. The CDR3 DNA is TGCAGTGCTCCCGGACGAGCGGGGGCCCAAGAGACCCAGTACTTC.

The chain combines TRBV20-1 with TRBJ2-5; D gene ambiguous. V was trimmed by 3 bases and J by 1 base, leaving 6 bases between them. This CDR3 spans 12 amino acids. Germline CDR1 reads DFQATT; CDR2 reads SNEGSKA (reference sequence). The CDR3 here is CSARGLQETQYF. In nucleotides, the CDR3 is TGCAGTGCTAGGGGCCTCCAAGAGACCCAGTACTTC.

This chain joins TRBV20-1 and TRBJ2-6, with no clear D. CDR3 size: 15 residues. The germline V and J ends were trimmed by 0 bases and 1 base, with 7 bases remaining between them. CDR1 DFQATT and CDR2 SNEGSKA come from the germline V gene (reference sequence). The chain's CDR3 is CSARDSASGANVLTF. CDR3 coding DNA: TGCAGTGCTAGAGACTCAGCATCTGGGGCCAACGTCCTGACTTTC.

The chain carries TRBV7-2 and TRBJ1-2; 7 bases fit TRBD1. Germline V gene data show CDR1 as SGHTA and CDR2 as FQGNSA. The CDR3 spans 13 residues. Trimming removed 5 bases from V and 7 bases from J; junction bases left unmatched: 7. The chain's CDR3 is CASSARQGGGYTF. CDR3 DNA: TGTGCCAGCAGCGCCCGACAGGGCGGTGGCTACACCTTC.

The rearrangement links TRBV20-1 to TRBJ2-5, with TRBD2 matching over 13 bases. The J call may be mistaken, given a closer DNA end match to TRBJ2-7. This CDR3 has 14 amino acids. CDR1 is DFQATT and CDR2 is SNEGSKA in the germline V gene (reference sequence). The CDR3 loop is CSAKGLAGTHEQYF. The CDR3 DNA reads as TGCAGTGCGAAGGGACTAGCGGGGACCCACGAGCAGTACTTC.

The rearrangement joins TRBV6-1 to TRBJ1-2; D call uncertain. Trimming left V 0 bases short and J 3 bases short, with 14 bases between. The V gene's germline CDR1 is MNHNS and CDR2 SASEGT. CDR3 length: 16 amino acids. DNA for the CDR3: TGTGCCAGCAGTGAAGCGGCGAGGACTAACTACTATGGCTACACCTTC. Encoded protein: CASSEAARTNYYGYTF.

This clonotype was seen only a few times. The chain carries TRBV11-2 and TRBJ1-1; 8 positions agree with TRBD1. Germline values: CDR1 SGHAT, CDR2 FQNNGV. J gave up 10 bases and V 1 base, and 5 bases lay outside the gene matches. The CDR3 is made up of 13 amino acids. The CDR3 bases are TGTGCCAGCAGCTTAGCCGGACAGGGTAGAGCTTTCTTT. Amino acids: CASSLAGQGRAFF.

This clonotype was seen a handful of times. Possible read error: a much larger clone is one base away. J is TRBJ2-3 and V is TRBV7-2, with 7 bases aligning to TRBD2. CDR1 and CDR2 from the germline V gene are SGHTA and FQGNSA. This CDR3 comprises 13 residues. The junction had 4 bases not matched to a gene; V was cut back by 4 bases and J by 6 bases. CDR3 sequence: CASSSYGGDTQYF. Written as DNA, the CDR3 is TGTGCCAGCAGCTCCTACGGGGGGGATACGCAGTATTTT.

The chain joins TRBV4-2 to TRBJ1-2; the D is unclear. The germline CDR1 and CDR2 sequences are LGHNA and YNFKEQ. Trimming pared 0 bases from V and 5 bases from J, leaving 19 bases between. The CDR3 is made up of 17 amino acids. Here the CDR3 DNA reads TGTGCCAGCAGCCAAGAGGCAACAGCAGCAAAGAGTTATGGCTACACCTTC. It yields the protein CASSQEATAAKSYGYTF.

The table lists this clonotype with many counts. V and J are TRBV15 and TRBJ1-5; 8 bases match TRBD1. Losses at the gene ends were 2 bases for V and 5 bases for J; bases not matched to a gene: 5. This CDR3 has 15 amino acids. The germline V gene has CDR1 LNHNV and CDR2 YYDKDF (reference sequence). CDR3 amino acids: CATSRQGASDQPQHF. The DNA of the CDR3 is TGTGCCACCAGCAGACAGGGGGCTTCCGATCAGCCCCAGCATTTT. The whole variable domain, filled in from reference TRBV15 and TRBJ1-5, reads DAMVIQNPRYQVTQFGKPVTLSCSQTLNHNVMYWYQQKSSQAPKLLFHYYDKDFNNEADTPDNFQSRRPNTSFCFLDIRSPGLGDTAMYLCATSRQGASDQPQHFGDGTRLSIL.

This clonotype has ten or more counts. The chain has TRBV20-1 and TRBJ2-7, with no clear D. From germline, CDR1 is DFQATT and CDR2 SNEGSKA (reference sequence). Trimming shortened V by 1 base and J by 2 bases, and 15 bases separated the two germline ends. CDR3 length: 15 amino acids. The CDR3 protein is CSARGARVSTYEQYF. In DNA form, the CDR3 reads TGCAGTGCTAGAGGGGCAAGGGTATCAACCTACGAGCAGTACTTC.

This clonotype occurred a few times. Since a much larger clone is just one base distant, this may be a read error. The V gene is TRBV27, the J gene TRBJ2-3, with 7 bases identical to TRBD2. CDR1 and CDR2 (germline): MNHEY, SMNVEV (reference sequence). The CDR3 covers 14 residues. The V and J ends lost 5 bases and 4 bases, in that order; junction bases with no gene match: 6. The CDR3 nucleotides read TGTGCCAGCAGTCTTTGGGGGGGGGCAGATACGCAGTATTTT. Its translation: CASSLWGGADTQYF.

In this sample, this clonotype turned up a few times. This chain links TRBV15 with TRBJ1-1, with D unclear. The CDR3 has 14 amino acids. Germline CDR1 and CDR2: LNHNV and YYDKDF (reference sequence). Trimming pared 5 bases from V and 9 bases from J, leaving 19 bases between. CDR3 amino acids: CATSGLTGNVKAFF. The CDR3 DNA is TGTGCCACCAGCGGACTTACCGGTAATGTTAAAGCTTTCTTT. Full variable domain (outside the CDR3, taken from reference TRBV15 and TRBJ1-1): DAMVIQNPRYQVTQFGKPVTLSCSQTLNHNVMYWYQQKSSQAPKLLFHYYDKDFNNEADTPDNFQSRRPNTSFCFLDIRSPGLGDTAMYLCATSGLTGNVKAFFGQGTRLTVV.

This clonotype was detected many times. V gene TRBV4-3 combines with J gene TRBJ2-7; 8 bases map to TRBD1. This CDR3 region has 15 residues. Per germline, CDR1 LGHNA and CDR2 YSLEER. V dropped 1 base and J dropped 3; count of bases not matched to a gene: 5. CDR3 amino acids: CASSQGAGQGYEQYF. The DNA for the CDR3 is TGCGCCAGCAGCCAAGGTGCTGGACAGGGCTACGAGCAGTACTTC.

The CDR3 protein is CSVETGTGDTQYF. CDR3 bases: TGCAGCGTTGAAACAGGGACAGGAGATACGCAGTATTTT. The gene calls are TRBV29-1 and TRBJ2-3; 8 bases fit TRBD1. CDR3 size: 13 residues. After removal of 2 bases from V and 5 bases from J, the junction contained 3 bases not matched to a gene. CDR1 and CDR2 (germline): SQVTM, ANQGSEA.

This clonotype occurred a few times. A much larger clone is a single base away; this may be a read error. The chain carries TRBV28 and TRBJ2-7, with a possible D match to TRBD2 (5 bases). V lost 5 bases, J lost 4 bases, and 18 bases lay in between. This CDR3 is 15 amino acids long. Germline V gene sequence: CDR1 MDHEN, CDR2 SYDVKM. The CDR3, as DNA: TGTGCCAGCAGTAACTCGGAGGTTTTGTGGTACGAGCAGTACTTC. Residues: CASSNSEVLWYEQYF.

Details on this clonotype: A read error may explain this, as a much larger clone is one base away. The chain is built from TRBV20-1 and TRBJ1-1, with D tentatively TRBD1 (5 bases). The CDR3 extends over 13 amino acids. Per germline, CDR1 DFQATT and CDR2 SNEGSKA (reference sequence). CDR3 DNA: TGCAGGGCTAGAGGCAGGGCCTTCCTTGAAGCTTTCTTT. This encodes CRARGRAFLEAFF.

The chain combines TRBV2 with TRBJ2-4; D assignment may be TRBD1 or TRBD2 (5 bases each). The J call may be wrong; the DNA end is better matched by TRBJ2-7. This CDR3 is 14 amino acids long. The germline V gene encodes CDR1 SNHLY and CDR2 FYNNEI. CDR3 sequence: CASSEVRGSYEQYF. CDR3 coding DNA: TGTGCCAGCAGTGAGGTGAGGGGAAGCTACGAGCAGTACTTC.

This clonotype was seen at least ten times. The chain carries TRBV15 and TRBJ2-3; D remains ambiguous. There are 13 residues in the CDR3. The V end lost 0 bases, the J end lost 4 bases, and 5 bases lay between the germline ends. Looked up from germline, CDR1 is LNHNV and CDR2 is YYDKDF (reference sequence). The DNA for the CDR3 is TGTGCCACCAGCAGAGATTGGGCAGATACGCAGTATTTT. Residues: CATSRDWADTQYF. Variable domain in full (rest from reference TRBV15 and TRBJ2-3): DAMVIQNPRYQVTQFGKPVTLSCSQTLNHNVMYWYQQKSSQAPKLLFHYYDKDFNNEADTPDNFQSRRPNTSFCFLDIRSPGLGDTAMYLCATSRDWADTQYFGPGTRLTVL.

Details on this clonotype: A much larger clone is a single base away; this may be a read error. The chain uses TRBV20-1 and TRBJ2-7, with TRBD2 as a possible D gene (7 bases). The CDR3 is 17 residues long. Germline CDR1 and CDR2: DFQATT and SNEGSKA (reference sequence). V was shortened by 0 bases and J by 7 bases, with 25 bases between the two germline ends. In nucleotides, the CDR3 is TGCAGTGCTAGAGACAGGAGGAGGGGGGGAACCTACAATGAGCAGTACTTC. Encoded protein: CSARDRRRGGTYNEQYF.

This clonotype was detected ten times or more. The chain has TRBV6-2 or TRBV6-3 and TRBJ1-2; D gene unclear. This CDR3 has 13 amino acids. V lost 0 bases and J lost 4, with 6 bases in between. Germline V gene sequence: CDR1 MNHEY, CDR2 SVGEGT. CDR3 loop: CASSYSEGYGYTF. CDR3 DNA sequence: TGTGCCAGCAGTTACTCAGAGGGCTATGGCTACACCTTC.

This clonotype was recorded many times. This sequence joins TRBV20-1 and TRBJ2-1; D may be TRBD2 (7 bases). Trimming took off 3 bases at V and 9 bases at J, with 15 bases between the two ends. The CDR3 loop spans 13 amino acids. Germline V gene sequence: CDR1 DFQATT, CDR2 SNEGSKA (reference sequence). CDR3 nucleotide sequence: TGCAGTGCTAGGGAGGGGGGGCCGGGTGAGCAGTTCTTC. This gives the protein CSAREGGPGEQFF.

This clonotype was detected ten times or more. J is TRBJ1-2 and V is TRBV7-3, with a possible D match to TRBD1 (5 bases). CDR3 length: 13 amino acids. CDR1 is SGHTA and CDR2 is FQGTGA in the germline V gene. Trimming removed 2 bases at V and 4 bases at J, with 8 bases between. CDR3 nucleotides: TGTGCCAGCAGCTTACTGGGGGGCTATGGCTACACCTTC. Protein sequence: CASSLLGGYGYTF.

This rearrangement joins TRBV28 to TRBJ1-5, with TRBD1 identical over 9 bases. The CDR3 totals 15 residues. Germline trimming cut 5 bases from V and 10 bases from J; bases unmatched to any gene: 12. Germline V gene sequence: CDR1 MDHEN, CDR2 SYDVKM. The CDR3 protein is CASSLGQGYRHPQHF. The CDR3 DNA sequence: TGTGCCAGCAGTCTCGGACAGGGGTATCGACACCCCCAGCATTTT. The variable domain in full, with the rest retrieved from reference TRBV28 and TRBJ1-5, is DVKVTQSSRYLVKRTGEKVFLECVQDMDHENMFWYRQDPGLGLRLIYFSYDVKMKEKGDIPEGYSVSREKKERFSLILESASTNQTSMYLCASSLGQGYRHPQHFGDGTRLSIL.

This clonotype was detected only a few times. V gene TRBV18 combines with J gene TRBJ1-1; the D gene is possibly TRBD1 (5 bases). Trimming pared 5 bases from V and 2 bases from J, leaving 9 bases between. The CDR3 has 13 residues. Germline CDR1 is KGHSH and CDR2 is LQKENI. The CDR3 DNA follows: TGTGCCAGCTCAGCAGGGAGCAACACTGAAGCTTTCTTT. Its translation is CASSAGSNTEAFF.

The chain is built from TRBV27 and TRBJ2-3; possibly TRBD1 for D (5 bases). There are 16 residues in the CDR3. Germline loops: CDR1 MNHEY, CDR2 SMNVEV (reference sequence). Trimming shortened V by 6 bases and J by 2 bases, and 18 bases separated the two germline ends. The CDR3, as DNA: TGTGCCAGCAGCTTGGTCCCCACTGGGGCCACAGATACGCAGTATTTT. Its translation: CASSLVPTGATDTQYF.

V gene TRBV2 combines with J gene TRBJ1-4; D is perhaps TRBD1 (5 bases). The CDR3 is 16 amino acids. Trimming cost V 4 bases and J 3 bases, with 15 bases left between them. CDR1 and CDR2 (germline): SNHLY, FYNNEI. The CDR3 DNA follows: TGTGCCAGCAGTGCCTGGACACCCGCGGCTAATGAAAAACTGTTTTTT. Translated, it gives CASSAWTPAANEKLFF.

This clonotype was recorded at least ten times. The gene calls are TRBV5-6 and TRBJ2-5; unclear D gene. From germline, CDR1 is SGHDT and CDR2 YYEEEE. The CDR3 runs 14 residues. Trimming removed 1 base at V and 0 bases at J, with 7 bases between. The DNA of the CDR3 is TGTGCCAGCAGCTTGTACGGAGACCAAGAGACCCAGTACTTC. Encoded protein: CASSLYGDQETQYF.